This paragraph reports one T cell receptor beta chain. Its antigen is unidentified. The CDR3 contains 11 residues. Germline lookup yields CDR1 SGHTA and CDR2 FQGNSA. V was shortened by 8 bases and J by 3 bases, with 7 bases between the two germline ends. Generated by immunoSEQ multiplex PCR, the TCRdb table keeps only in-frame clones and is missing some. The sample holds 80,000 or so clones, roughly 85% seen once. This record belongs to a study of T cell responses to AZD1222 COVID-19 vaccine. General study results and limits: Repertoires were collected only later (after the peak T cell response had occurred). Clonal diversity may have been underestimated in mostly white British donors. With two AZD1222 doses given, Spike-specific TCR breadth and depth both rose. Only 5 to 7 AZD1222 recipients were seropositive at baseline.

The clonotype originates from an adult in good health. The genes are TRBV7-2 and TRBJ1-1, with D perhaps TRBD1 (5 bases). The starting material was peripheral blood, obtained on day 0 of AZD1222 vaccination. The CDR3 DNA is TGTGCCAGCGCCAGGGACACTGAAGCTTTCTTT. Translated: CASARDTEAFF.